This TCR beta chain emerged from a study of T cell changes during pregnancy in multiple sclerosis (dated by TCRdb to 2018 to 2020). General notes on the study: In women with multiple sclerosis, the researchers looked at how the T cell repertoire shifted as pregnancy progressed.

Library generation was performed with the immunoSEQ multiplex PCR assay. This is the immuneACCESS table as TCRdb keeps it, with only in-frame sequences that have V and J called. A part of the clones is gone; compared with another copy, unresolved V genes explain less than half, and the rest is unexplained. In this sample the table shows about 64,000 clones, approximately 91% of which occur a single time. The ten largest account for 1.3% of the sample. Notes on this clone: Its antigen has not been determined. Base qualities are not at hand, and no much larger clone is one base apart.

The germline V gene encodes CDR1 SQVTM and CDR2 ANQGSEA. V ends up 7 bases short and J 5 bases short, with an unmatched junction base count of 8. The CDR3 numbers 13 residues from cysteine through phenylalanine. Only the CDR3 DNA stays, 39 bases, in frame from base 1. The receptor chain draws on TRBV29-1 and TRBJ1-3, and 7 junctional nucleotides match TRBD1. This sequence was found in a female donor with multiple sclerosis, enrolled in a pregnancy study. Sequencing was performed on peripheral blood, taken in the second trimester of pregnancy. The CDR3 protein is CSALDRDRNTIYF. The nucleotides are TGCAGCGCGCTCGACAGGGACCGAAACACCATATATTTT.